The rows below give T cell receptor beta chains drawn from one sample of a study of OX40 agonist ivuxolimab in advanced cancers. TCRdb's copy holds only in-frame clones and misses some; the assay was immunoSEQ multiplex PCR. There are 60,000 to 75,000 clones in the sample; roughly four fifths occur only once, and roughly 1% lies in the top ten. The specimen comprised CD4+ or CD8+ T cells sorted from blood, sampled in a trial of the OX40 agonist ivuxolimab. The source is an adult with an advanced solid tumor such as melanoma, head and neck, liver or kidney cancer. CDR3s include the opening cysteine and the closing phenylalanine or tryptophan. The D gene is left open where the match is weak. Clone size is not always given. Where it is, it says once, few, many or a class for expanded clones.

J gene: TRBJ1-2
V gene: TRBV7-9
clone size: -
D gene: -
CDR3 DNA: TGTGCCAGCAGCTCACAGGGAACTAACTATGGCTACACCTTC
CDR3 protein: CASSSQGTNYGYTF

J gene: TRBJ2-2
V gene: TRBV5-4
clone size: -
D gene: TRBD1
CDR3 DNA: TGTGCCAGCAGCCTCCGACCGGGACAGGGACGGACCGGGGAGCTGTTTTTT
CDR3 protein: CASSLRPGQGRTGELFF

J gene: TRBJ2-5
V gene: TRBV30
clone size: -
D gene: -
CDR3 DNA: TGTGCCTGGAGTGTGTTCGGAGGGGAGACCCAGTACTTC
CDR3 protein: CAWSVFGGETQYF

J gene: TRBJ2-1
V gene: TRBV10-3
clone size: -
D gene: -
CDR3 DNA: TGTGCCATCAGTGGGCCTGAAGGCGATGAGCAGTTCTTC
CDR3 protein: CAISGPEGDEQFF

J gene: TRBJ1-6
V gene: TRBV6-1
clone size: -
D gene: TRBD1
CDR3 DNA: TGTGCCAGCAGTGCCAAACAGGGGTATAATTCACCCCTCCACTTT
CDR3 protein: CASSAKQGYNSPLHF

J gene: TRBJ1-1
V gene: TRBV30
clone size: -
D gene: -
CDR3 DNA: TGTGCCTGGACCCCCGGGGGAATAATGTTTGAAGCTTTCTTT
CDR3 protein: CAWTPGGIMFEAFF

J gene: TRBJ2-1
V gene: TRBV7-2
clone size: -
D gene: -
CDR3 DNA: TGTGCCAGCAGCCCCCTCGGACGGACTGACAATGAGCAGTTCTTC
CDR3 protein: CASSPLGRTDNEQFF

J gene: TRBJ1-3
V gene: TRBV19
clone size: -
D gene: -
CDR3 DNA: TGTGCCAGTAGTCACCGGACAGACCTCTCTGGAAACACCATATATTTT
CDR3 protein: CASSHRTDLSGNTIYF

J gene: TRBJ2-4
V gene: TRBV19
clone size: -
D gene: -
CDR3 DNA: TGTGCCAGTAGTATAGGGCTAGCGAGGGGGTTAGCCAAAAACATTCAGTACTTC
CDR3 protein: CASSIGLARGLAKNIQYF

J gene: TRBJ1-5
V gene: TRBV5-4
clone size: -
D gene: -
CDR3 DNA: TGTGCCAGCAGCTCTAACCGGGACGGTTATAGCAATCAGCCCCAGCATTTT
CDR3 protein: CASSSNRDGYSNQPQHF

J gene: TRBJ1-1
V gene: TRBV10-3
clone size: -
D gene: -
CDR3 DNA: TGTGCCATCAGTGAGGGGACTCTGAACACTGAAGCTTTCTTT
CDR3 protein: CAISEGTLNTEAFF

J gene: TRBJ2-3
V gene: TRBV5-6
clone size: -
D gene: -
CDR3 DNA: TGTGCCAGCAGCGCCTTTAACACGCAGTATTTT
CDR3 protein: CASSAFNTQYF

J gene: TRBJ1-3
V gene: TRBV7-9
clone size: medium-sized
D gene: TRBD1
CDR3 DNA: TGTGCCAGCAGCCCTCGACAGGGACCGGAAGCTCCCATATATTTT
CDR3 protein: CASSPRQGPEAPIYF

J gene: TRBJ2-6
V gene: TRBV9
clone size: -
D gene: TRBD2
CDR3 DNA: TGTGCCAGCAGCGTAGCTAGCGGGAACTCTGGGGCCAACGTCCTGACTTTC
CDR3 protein: CASSVASGNSGANVLTF

J gene: TRBJ1-3
V gene: TRBV7-6
clone size: -
D gene: -
CDR3 DNA: TGTGCCAGCAGCCCGCAGACTGGAAACTCTGGAAACACCATATATTTT
CDR3 protein: CASSPQTGNSGNTIYF

J gene: TRBJ2-1
V gene: TRBV7-9
clone size: -
D gene: -
CDR3 DNA: TGTGCCAGCAGCTTGGGGACAAATTACAATGAGCAGTTCTTC
CDR3 protein: CASSLGTNYNEQFF

J gene: TRBJ2-2
V gene: TRBV2
clone size: -
D gene: -
CDR3 DNA: TGTGCCAGCAGTGAATTAAGACCCGGGGAGCTGTTTTTT
CDR3 protein: CASSELRPGELFF

J gene: TRBJ1-5
V gene: TRBV2
clone size: -
D gene: -
CDR3 DNA: TGTGCCAGCAGTGTGAGGGAAGATCAGCCCCAGCATTTT
CDR3 protein: CASSVREDQPQHF

J gene: TRBJ1-5
V gene: TRBV6-5
clone size: -
D gene: -
CDR3 DNA: TGTGCCAGCAGTTACTCGCTTGGTAAGGGGCCCCAGCATTTT
CDR3 protein: CASSYSLGKGPQHF

J gene: TRBJ1-2
V gene: TRBV5-8
clone size: -
D gene: -
CDR3 DNA: TGTGCTAGCAGCTTGTCGGGTACGATGTTGGGATACACCTTC
CDR3 protein: CASSLSGTMLGYTF

J gene: TRBJ1-1
V gene: TRBV20-1
clone size: -
D gene: -
CDR3 DNA: TGCAGTGCTAGCAGGAACACTGAAGCTTTCTTT
CDR3 protein: CSASRNTEAFF

J gene: TRBJ2-3
V gene: TRBV7-3
clone size: -
D gene: -
CDR3 DNA: TGTGCCAGCAGCTTAAAGGCAGGGTCGGTAGATACGCAGTATTTT
CDR3 protein: CASSLKAGSVDTQYF

J gene: TRBJ2-1
V gene: TRBV6-1
clone size: -
D gene: -
CDR3 DNA: TGTGCCTGCCGGCCGCCAGGGTGGGTGAATGAGCAGTTCTTC
CDR3 protein: CACRPPGWVNEQFF

J gene: TRBJ1-2
V gene: TRBV6-5
clone size: -
D gene: -
CDR3 DNA: TGTGCCAGCAGTGCCAGGGTCTCGGCTAACTATGGCTACACCTTC
CDR3 protein: CASSARVSANYGYTF

J gene: TRBJ2-3
V gene: TRBV6-1
clone size: medium-sized
D gene: -
CDR3 DNA: TGTGCCAGCAGTGAAATGGGCTCAAGCACAGATACGCAGTATTTT
CDR3 protein: CASSEMGSSTDTQYF

J gene: TRBJ2-1
V gene: TRBV7-9
clone size: -
D gene: TRBD1
CDR3 DNA: TGTGCCAGCAGCGACGCGATCGGGACAGTTTACAATGAGCAGTTCTTC
CDR3 protein: CASSDAIGTVYNEQFF

J gene: TRBJ1-1
V gene: TRBV5-1
clone size: -
D gene: -
CDR3 DNA: TGCGCCAGCAGCTCAGAGACAACCGCTTACAAAGCTTTCTTT
CDR3 protein: CASSSETTAYKAFF

J gene: TRBJ2-2
V gene: TRBV6-1
clone size: -
D gene: -
CDR3 DNA: TGTGCCAGCAGTGAGACTGCTAACACCGGGGAGCTGTTTTTT
CDR3 protein: CASSETANTGELFF

J gene: TRBJ1-1
V gene: TRBV15
clone size: -
D gene: TRBD1
CDR3 DNA: TGTGCCACCAGCAGGGGATGGACAGGGGCTGAAGCTTTCTTT
CDR3 protein: CATSRGWTGAEAFF